The 31 T cell receptor delta chains below all came from one sample that was sequenced in a study of γδ T cells in repeated Plasmodium falciparum infection. Gammadelta T cells were flow-sorted from PBMC into Vgamma9/Vdelta2+ and Vdelta2-negative populations for bulk analysis. TCRdb reran clone calling via CATT on the multiplex PCR reads. The data contain 85,000 to 95,000 delta-chain clones, over 1.3% of them seen just once; the ten biggest clones take up 8.5% to 10%. Sequenced: gamma-delta T cells from blood. These receptors came from a pool of human donors (malaria-infected and uninfected, not separated).

This clone was counted between two and nine times. It is likely a read error: a sequence one base away is far more abundant. This CDR3 is also generated by other DNA sequences in the sample. CDR3 in DNA: TGTGCCTGTGACACCGGGGGGCTGGGTATCGATAAACTCATCTTT. Amino acid sequence: CACDTGGLGIDKLIF. The chain uses TRDV2 and TRDJ1, with a tentative D call TRDD3 (5 bases). The J gene, left out of TCRdb, was set here by checking the DNA against germline. With 0 bases removed from V and 4 bases from J, the gap between germline ends came to 14 bases. This CDR3 has 15 amino acids. The germline V gene has CDR1 GEAIGNYY and CDR2 EKD.

Worth noting for this clone: A read error likely explains why the TCRdb protein, taken from a much larger clone, differs from this DNA's translation at residue 3; the protein shown is translated from the DNA. CDR3 bases: TGTGCTCCTGGGGAAACCCGGTATTGGGGGATATATTCCCATACCGATAAACTCATCTTT. Amino acid sequence: CAPGETRYWGIYSHTDKLIF. The chain carries TRDV1 and TRDJ1, with TRDD3 identical over 9 bases. CDR1 and CDR2 (germline): TSWWSYY, QGS. CDR3 length equals 20 residues.

This clone has more than one count but fewer than ten. TCRdb assigns this DNA the protein of a much larger clone, which departs from its translation at residue 10; this likely reflects a read error, and the protein shown comes from translating the DNA. V usage is TRDV1 and J usage is TRDJ1; the match to TRDD3 covers 12 bases. V shed 5 bases and J 3 bases; nucleotides not matched to a gene: 16. The CDR3 sequence is 19 residues long. The germline V gene encodes CDR1 TSWWSYY and CDR2 QGS. This chain's CDR3 is CALGTLVPTAGGYADKLIF. The CDR3 region has the DNA TGTGCTCTTGGGACCCTCGTTCCTACGGCTGGGGGATACGCCGATAAACTCATCTTT.

As for this clone: TCRdb attributes to this sequence the protein of a much larger clone, which differs from the DNA translation at residue 16; a read error is likely, and the protein displayed is translated from the DNA. The CDR3 nucleotides read TGTGCCTGTGACGCAGTCCTCGACGTACTGGATTCGTCAAAGCAGGAGACCAAACTCATCTTT. Its protein product is CACDAVLDVLDSSKQETKLIF. The gene calls are TRDV2 and TRDJ1; TRDD3 might be the D (5 bases). Here the J gene came from matching the DNA to germline, since TCRdb omits it. The germline V gene has CDR1 GEAIGNYY and CDR2 EKD. The CDR3 consists of 21 residues. V shed 3 bases and J shed 8 bases, with 39 bases lying between them.

This clone appeared a few times. This may come from a read error, since a much larger clone is one base off. The identical CDR3 is also encoded by other nucleotide sequences in the sample. The J gene is uncalled and the V gene is TRDV2; the tabulated D call, TRDD3, remains unverified against the DNA. The germline V gene has CDR1 GEAIGNYY and CDR2 EKD. This CDR3 contains 20 residues. CDR3 bases: TGTGCCTGTGACCCTGTATATCCCAGTACTGGGGGATACGGCACAGCGCAGCTCTTCTTT. This gives the protein CACDPVYPSTGGYGTAQLFF.

Note on this clone: This likely came from a read error, as a far larger clone is one base away. The chain carries TRDV1 and TRDJ1; 8 bases are shared with TRDD3. TCRdb does not report a J gene; here it was assigned by matching the DNA to germline references. V lost 9 bases to trimming and J lost 4 bases; unmatched junction nucleotides: 16. Germline V gene sequence: CDR1 TSWWSYY, CDR2 QGS. The CDR3 loop spans 16 amino acids. Here the CDR3 reads CALGRATLGDNDKLIF. The DNA for the CDR3 is TGTGCTCTCGGTAGGGCTACTCTGGGGGACAACGATAAACTCATCTTT.

Notes on this clone: A far larger clone differs by one base, so this is likely a read error. The same CDR3 can be traced to other DNA sequences in this sample. Here the V gene is TRDV1, but the J gene went uncalled; no DNA check was done on the table's D call, TRDD3. The CDR3 sequence is 15 residues long. Germline CDR1 is TSWWSYY and CDR2 is QGS. DNA for the CDR3: TGTGCTCTTGGGGATATCCAATCCAGTCCCCTAGGGCTCATCTTT. As protein: CALGDIQSSPLGLIF.

About this clone: A read error is the likely source, as a far larger clone sits one nucleotide away. Different DNA sequences within this sample yield the same CDR3. This chain links TRDV2 with TRDJ1; 7 nucleotides align to TRDD3. TCRdb supplies no J gene; here it was assigned by aligning the nucleotide sequence to germline. There are 16 residues in the CDR3. The J segment lost 2 bases and the V segment lost 1 base, leaving 9 bases of the junction unmatched. Per the germline V gene, CDR1 is GEAIGNYY and CDR2 is EKD. CDR3 in DNA: TGTGCCTGTGACACTCGTACTGGGGACCGAACCGATAAACTCATCTTT. This gives the protein CACDTRTGDRTDKLIF.

About this clone: TCRdb's protein, taken from a much larger clone, differs from this DNA's translation at residue 12, likely owing to a read error; the protein displayed comes from the DNA. The rearrangement joins TRDV1 to TRDJ1; 13 nucleotides line up with TRDD3. J was trimmed by 4 bases and V by 1 base; bases with no gene match: 9. From germline, CDR1 is TSWWSYY and CDR2 QGS. CDR3 size: 18 residues. CDR3 bases: TGTGCTCTTGGGGAACCGTACTGGGGGATACGCTGGGGCGATAAACTCATCTTT. It specifies CALGEPYWGIRWGDKLIF.

This clone was detected many times. This chain joins TRDV1 and TRDJ1; 10 nucleotides align to TRDD3. CDR1 is TSWWSYY and CDR2 is QGS in the germline V gene. J was trimmed by 5 bases and V by 1 base; bases with no gene match: 13. This CDR3 spans 18 amino acids. The CDR3 nucleotides are TGTGCTCTTGGGGAACACCGTCTACTGGGGGATGTCCTAGATAAACTCATCTTT. Its protein product is CALGEHRLLGDVLDKLIF.

To note about this clone: The protein that TCRdb holds for this DNA derives from a much larger clone and differs from the translated DNA at residue 18, which likely indicates a read error; the protein shown here is translated from the DNA. No J gene was named, though the V gene is TRDV1; the table's D gene call, TRDD3, was not cross checked with the DNA. The CDR3 length is 21 residues. Germline CDR1 reads TSWWSYY; CDR2 reads QGS. For the CDR3, the DNA is TGTGCTCTTGGGAACGAGGCCTTCCTATACTGGGGGCCCCCGGGTACCGATAATCTCATCTTT. Its translation: CALGNEAFLYWGPPGTDNLIF.

Concerning this clone itself: It is likely a read error: a sequence one base away is far more abundant. The same CDR3 can be traced to other DNA sequences in this sample. The V gene is given as TRDV1, and no J gene call is available; no DNA check was done on the table's D call, TRDD3. The CDR3 sequence is 21 residues long. The V gene's germline CDR1 is TSWWSYY and CDR2 QGS. The CDR3, as DNA: TGTGCTCTTGGGGGACAATTCCATACGTATACTGGGGGCCGGGGGGCCGATAAACTCATCTTC. It encodes CALGGQFHTYTGGRGADKLIF.

This clone turned up a few times. The mismatch at residue 11 between this DNA's translation and the TCRdb protein of a much larger clone likely reflects a read error; the protein shown is translated from the DNA. This chain connects TRDV1 to TRDJ2; D not certain. Here the J gene came from matching the DNA to germline, since TCRdb omits it. Trimming shortened V by 4 bases and J by 3 bases, and 24 bases separated the two germline ends. The germline V gene has CDR1 TSWWSYY and CDR2 QGS. The CDR3 sequence is 19 residues long. DNA for the CDR3: TGTGCTCTTGGGGGGCTACGAGCCAGCACCCCAACCCTGACAGCACAACTCTTCTTT. This translates into CALGGLRASTPTLTAQLFF.

This clone was counted between two and nine times. The translation of this DNA and the TCRdb protein of a much larger clone differ at residue 14, probably owing to a read error; the protein shown here is translated from the DNA. The J gene went uncalled, whereas the V gene is TRDV1. The germline V gene has CDR1 TSWWSYY and CDR2 QGS. This CDR3 region has 16 residues. The CDR3 nucleotides are TGTGCTCTTGCGCCGCCTTCACATCGGAGCACCGATAAACCCATCTTT. Its protein is CALAPPSHRSTDKPIF.

This clone was observed a few times. The protein in TCRdb stems from a much larger clone and differs at residue 6 from this DNA's translation, likely a read error; here the protein is translated from the DNA. This chain joins TRDV3 and TRDJ1; 10 positions agree with TRDD3. In the absence of a J gene in TCRdb, the DNA was matched to germline to assign it here. This CDR3 is built from 18 residues. CDR1 and CDR2 from the germline V gene are TVYSNPD and GDNSRS (reference sequence). Trimming cost V 5 bases and J 2 bases; bases outside gene matches: 20. CDR3 bases: TGTGCCCCACTTCCGCCACTTACTGGGGGATTAGGAACCGATAAACTCATCTTT. Encoded protein: CAPLPPLTGGLGTDKLIF. Drawing the rest from reference TRDV3 and TRDJ1, the complete variable domain is CDKVTQSSPDQTVASGSEVVLLCTYDTVYSNPDLFWYRIRPDYSFQFVFYGDNSRSEGADFTQGRFSVKHILTQKAFHLVISPVRTEDSATYYCAPLPPLTGGLGTDKLIFGKGTRVTVEP.

This clone was observed a few times. A much larger clone is a single base away; this may be a read error. The chain combines TRDV3 with TRDJ1, with TRDD3 matching 9 bases. The CDR3 has 19 residues. The germline CDR1 and CDR2 sequences are TVYSNPD and GDNSRS (reference sequence). The V and J ends lost 1 base and 0 bases, in that order; junction bases with no gene match: 18. The DNA of the CDR3 is TGTGCCTTTAAACCCTTCCACTACTGGGGGGATACTTACACCGATAAACTCATCTTT. Translating it yields CAFKPFHYWGDTYTDKLIF.

This clone was counted between two and nine times. The protein recorded in TCRdb matches a much larger clone and deviates from this DNA's translation at residue 4, suggesting a read error; the protein here is obtained by translating the DNA. The chain combines TRDV1 with TRDJ1, with D perhaps TRDD3 (6 bases). This CDR3 is 24 amino acids long. Germline V lookup: CDR1 TSWWSYY, CDR2 QGS. V lost 7 bases and J 2 bases, leaving 44 bases between the germline ends. The CDR3 spells CALEPPNISNTGSQGWGQTDKLIF. Here the CDR3 DNA reads TGTGCTCTTGAGCCCCCGAACATCTCCAATACTGGGTCGCAAGGGTGGGGGCAAACCGATAAACTCATCTTT.

This clone has just a few counts. A far larger clone is just one base off, so this is likely a read error. Other DNA variants within this sample encode the same CDR3. The chain uses TRDV2 and TRDJ1, with a tentative D call TRDD3 (6 bases). The J gene, left out of TCRdb, was set here by checking the DNA against germline. The CDR3 totals 15 residues. CDR1 and CDR2 (germline): GEAIGNYY, EKD. CDR3 sequence reads: CACDTVGGYTDKLIF. Written as DNA, the CDR3 is TGTGCCTGTGACACCGTGGGGGGCTACACCGACAAACTCATCTTT.

This clone showed up just a few times. This DNA translates differently at residue 12 from the TCRdb protein, which is that of a much larger clone; a read error is likely, and the protein shown is the DNA's own translation. CDR3 in amino acids: CAFISRITRGGRLIF. Written as DNA, the CDR3 is TGTGCCTTTATCTCACGTATCACTCGAGGGGGAAGACTCATCTTT. This chain uses TRDV3 with TRDJ1, with D tentatively TRDD3 (6 bases). The J gene was missing in TCRdb and was found by matching the end of the DNA to germline. The CDR3 covers 15 residues. Germline loops: CDR1 TVYSNPD, CDR2 GDNSRS (reference sequence). Deletions cut 1 base from V and 10 bases from J, with 25 bases between. Looking up the rest from reference TRDV3 and TRDJ1 gives the full variable domain: CDKVTQSSPDQTVASGSEVVLLCTYDTVYSNPDLFWYRIRPDYSFQFVFYGDNSRSEGADFTQGRFSVKHILTQKAFHLVISPVRTEDSATYYCAFISRITRGGRLIFGKGTRVTVEP.

This clone was found a few times. TCRdb lists the protein of a much larger clone for this DNA, which differs at residue 4, so this is likely a read error; the protein given here is translated from the DNA itself. The chain combines TRDV1 with TRDJ1; D perhaps matches TRDD3 (6 bases). Germline matching of the DNA provided the J gene here, since TCRdb leaves it blank. CDR1 is TSWWSYY and CDR2 is QGS in the germline V gene. CDR3 length: 15 residues. The DNA of the CDR3 is TGTGCTCTTGAGGAACCTGGGACTGGGACCGATAAACTCATCTTT. Protein: CALEEPGTGTDKLIF.

At least ten counts were recorded for this clone. The chain combines TRDV1 with TRDJ1, with a weak D call TRDD2 (6 bases). Germline matching of the DNA provided the J gene here, since TCRdb leaves it blank. Germline assignment: CDR1 TSWWSYY and CDR2 QGS. The V gene lost 1 base and the J gene lost 3 bases, with 33 bases spanning the gap. CDR3 length equals 22 residues. In nucleotides, the CDR3 is TGTGCTCTTGGGGAACATATGGTGTTTCCGCCCTTCCCCACGGTTAGTTCCGATAAACTCATCTTT. Its protein is CALGEHMVFPPFPTVSSDKLIF.

This clone turned up a few times. A read error likely explains why the TCRdb protein, taken from a much larger clone, differs from this DNA's translation at residue 13; the protein shown is translated from the DNA. The genes are TRDV2 and TRDJ3; D possibly corresponds to TRDD3 (5 bases). Germline values: CDR1 GEAIGNYY, CDR2 EKD. This CDR3 spans 19 amino acids. CDR3 in amino acids: CACDTTGGKSSWNTRQMFF. The CDR3 DNA is TGTGCCTGTGACACAACTGGAGGTAAGAGCTCCTGGAACACCCGACAGATGTTTTTC.

The sample holds a few counts of this clone. The likely explanation is a read error, given a far larger clone one base away. The same CDR3 is also encoded by other DNA sequences in this sample. The V and J genes are TRDV1 and TRDJ1; 11 bases line up with TRDD3. Here the J gene was assigned by germline matching of the DNA, as TCRdb has none. Germline trimming cut 0 bases from V and 0 bases from J; bases unmatched to any gene: 18. The germline V gene has CDR1 TSWWSYY and CDR2 QGS. This CDR3 region has 22 residues. The CDR3 nucleotides read TGTGCTCTTGGGGAACTAAGGCCCATTCTGGGGGATACCCGTACTAACACCGATAAACTCATCTTT. Translated, it gives CALGELRPILGDTRTNTDKLIF.

This clone showed up just a few times. A far larger clone lies a single base away; this is likely a read error. The same CDR3 arises from other DNA sequences in this sample as well. The chain uses TRDV1 and TRDJ1; weak D call: TRDD3 (5 bases). Matching the DNA to germline supplied the J gene, which TCRdb does not give. Germline V gene lookup returns CDR1 TSWWSYY and CDR2 QGS. This CDR3 has 19 residues. In nucleotides, the CDR3 is TGTGCCCTTGGGGAACTATGGCTACAGGGAGTGGGTTACACCGATAAACTCATCTTT. This encodes CALGELWLQGVGYTDKLIF.

Of note for this clone: The protein TCRdb gives is from a much larger clone and does not agree with this DNA's translation at residue 5, likely a read error; the protein shown here comes from the DNA. The chain recombines TRDV2 with TRDJ3; 8 bases are a match to TRDD3. The J gene was not available in TCRdb and was assigned here by matching the DNA to germline segments. CDR1 and CDR2 from the germline V gene are GEAIGNYY and EKD. Trimming cost V 2 bases and J 0 bases; bases outside gene matches: 23. The CDR3 extends over 24 amino acids. The CDR3 DNA follows: TGTGCCTGTGACATGGTGGAAGAACTGGGGGGTACCCGGGGAATCTCCTGGGACACCCGACAGATGTTTTTC. It translates to CACDMVEELGGTRGISWDTRQMFF.

This clone was found a few times. The protein that TCRdb holds for this DNA derives from a much larger clone and differs from the translated DNA at residue 3, which likely indicates a read error; the protein shown here is translated from the DNA. This chain uses TRDV1 with TRDJ1, with 7 bases aligning to TRDD3. The J gene was missing in TCRdb and was found by matching the end of the DNA to germline. CDR3 length equals 22 residues. The germline CDR1 and CDR2 sequences are TSWWSYY and QGS. The CDR3 region has the DNA TGTGCTCCTGGGGAAGATCGAGCTTCGTACTGGGGTCCCCAAGTTTGTACCGATAAACTCATCTTT. Translation: CAPGEDRASYWGPQVCTDKLIF.

A word on this clone: The mismatch at residue 3 between this DNA's translation and the TCRdb protein of a much larger clone likely reflects a read error; the protein shown is translated from the DNA. This chain joins TRDV1 and TRDJ1; TRDD3 matches at 8 bases. There are 20 residues in the CDR3. Germline loops: CDR1 TSWWSYY, CDR2 QGS. CDR3 nucleotides: TGTGCTCCTGGGGAATTCTCTATTACGGTCTGGGGGAGAAACACCGATAAACTCATCTTT. Translation gives CAPGEFSITVWGRNTDKLIF.

This clone was counted many times. This DNA's translation differs at residue 9 from TCRdb's protein, which comes from a much larger clone; a read error is likely, and the protein shown is translated from the DNA. This chain connects TRDV2 to TRDJ1; TRDD3 might be the D (5 bases). The J gene, absent from TCRdb, was called here by matching the DNA to germline. This CDR3 region has 15 residues. With 5 bases removed from V and 1 base from J, the gap between germline ends came to 16 bases. Germline-derived CDR1 and CDR2 are GEAIGNYY and EKD. The CDR3 sequence is CACGTRGGCTDKLIF. In DNA form, the CDR3 reads TGTGCCTGTGGTACCAGAGGGGGGTGCACCGATAAACTCATCTTT.

This clone was picked up a small number of times. TCRdb's protein for this DNA is that of a much larger clone and differs from the translation at residue 9, likely a read error; the protein shown is the DNA translation. This chain connects TRDV2 to TRDJ1; tentatively, D is TRDD3 (6 bases). The J gene, missing from TCRdb, was assigned here through DNA to germline matching. CDR3 length equals 19 residues. The V end was cut by 0 bases, the J end by 1 base, with 23 bases between. Germline assignment: CDR1 GEAIGNYY and CDR2 EKD. CDR3 sequence (DNA): TGTGCCTGTGACACCGGCGTAGCTGCCCTGGGGACCTCCACCGATAAACTCATCTTT. As protein: CACDTGVAALGTSTDKLIF.

With regard to this clone: This DNA's translation and the protein TCRdb lists, from a much larger clone, do not match at residue 6, likely due to a read error; the protein shown is translated from the DNA. DNA of the CDR3: TGTGCTCTTGATTCCCCACAATCTACTGGGGGATACTCCAACGCCAAAAAACCGTACACCGATAAACTCATCTTT. This sequence encodes CALDSPQSTGGYSNAKKPYTDKLIF. V usage is TRDV1 and J usage is TRDJ1; TRDD3 matches 12 bases. The J segment lost 0 bases and the V segment lost 7 bases, leaving 33 bases of the junction unmatched. The germline gives CDR1 TSWWSYY, CDR2 QGS. The CDR3 loop spans 25 amino acids.

Details on this clone: A single base is all that separates this from a far larger clone, so a read error is likely. At the DNA level, this CDR3 is encoded by other sequences in the same sample as well. The CDR3 DNA is TGTGCCTGTGACAGACGAGGGAGATTGGTCTCCGATAAACTCATCTTT. This codes for CACDRRGRLVSDKLIF. The chain carries TRDV2 and TRDJ1; D unresolved. The J gene, not given by TCRdb, was assigned here from a germline match of the nucleotide sequence. The ends were cut back, 2 bases at V and 3 bases at J, with 18 bases in the middle. The CDR3 has 16 amino acids. Germline CDR1 reads GEAIGNYY; CDR2 reads EKD.